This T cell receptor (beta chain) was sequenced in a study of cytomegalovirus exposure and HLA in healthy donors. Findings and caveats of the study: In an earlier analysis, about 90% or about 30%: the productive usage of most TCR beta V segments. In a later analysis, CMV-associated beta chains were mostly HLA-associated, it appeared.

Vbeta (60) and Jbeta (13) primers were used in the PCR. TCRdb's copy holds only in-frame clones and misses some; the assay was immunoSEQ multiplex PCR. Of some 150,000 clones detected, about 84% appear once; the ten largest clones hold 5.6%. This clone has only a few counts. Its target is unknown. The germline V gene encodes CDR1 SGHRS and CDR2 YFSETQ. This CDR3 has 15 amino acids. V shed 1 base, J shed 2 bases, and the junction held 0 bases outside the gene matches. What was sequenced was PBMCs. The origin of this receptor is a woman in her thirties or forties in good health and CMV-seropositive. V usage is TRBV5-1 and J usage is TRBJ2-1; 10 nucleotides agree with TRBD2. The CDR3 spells CASSLTSGTYNEQFF. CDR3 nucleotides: TGCGCCAGCAGCTTGACTAGCGGGACCTACAATGAGCAGTTCTTC.